What follows describes a single T cell receptor beta chain. This entry is derived from a study of blood T cell repertoires in COVID-19. Study-level information: The samples span acute and convalescent COVID-19 from the United States, Italy and Spain. T cells, B-cell-depleted T cells, or PBMCs supplied cDNA or gDNA.

TCRdb's copy holds only in-frame clones and misses some; the assay was immunoSEQ multiplex PCR. This sample carries over 120,000 clones, about 88% of them seen once, and the ten largest clones take more than 2%. This sequence was found in a human donor with acute or convalescent COVID-19. The donor label of this sample is uncertain. Sequencing was carried out using peripheral blood.

CDR3 loop: CASSTGTFTEAFF. CDR3 bases: TGTGCCAGCAGTACAGGGACCTTCACTGAAGCTTTCTTT. The chain recombines TRBV5-6 with TRBJ1-1; maybe TRBD1 (6 bases). V lost 5 bases to trimming and J lost 4 bases, with 12 bases between them. Germline V gene lookup returns CDR1 SGHDT and CDR2 YYEEEE. The CDR3 has 13 amino acids.